The clone carrying this TCR beta chain was recorded many times. The data stem from a study of regulatory T cells in long-lasting Graves disease. Time point here: newly diagnosed GD, antithyroid drugs for less than 3 months. Extracted RNA from PBMCs served as the source of the TCR library. To make TCR beta libraries, researchers used iRepertoire HTBI primers and Arm-PCR of CDR3 regions. In TCRdb, the multiplex PCR reads were re-called with MiXCR into one record per CDR3 protein. The table shows around 460,000 distinct CDR3 sequences, with 12% to 15% occurring only once. This CDR3 has 14 residues. Between the trimmed V and J ends, which lost 2 bases and 6 bases, there was a span of 10 bases. The same sample was also used in a study of T cells in Graves' hyperthyroidism and ophthalmopathy.

This sequence joins TRBV12-3 or TRBV12-4 and TRBJ2-2; no definite D call. The receptor comes from a woman aged 50 to 65 with Graves disease. The specimen was peripheral blood mononuclear cells (PBMCs), collected at new diagnosis, from a patient treated with antithyroid drugs. The CDR3 loop reads CASSLPSNAGELFF. For the CDR3, the DNA is TGTGCCAGCAGTTTACCGTCCAACGCCGGGGAGCTGTTTTTT.